One and the same sample provided the 14 T cell receptor beta chains below, sequenced in a study of T-cell reconstitution after alpha-beta-depleted transplantation in children. Unique molecular identifiers were incorporated when the TCRbeta library was constructed. TCRdb re-called the PCR reads with MiXCR, one entry per CDR3 protein. The sample holds about 1,000,000 distinct CDR3 sequences, around 30% seen once. The specimen comprised PBMCs, mostly from graft donor cells, sampled 360 days after TCRalphabeta/CD19-depleted stem cell transplant. All receptors come from a boy under two years old who had a stem cell transplant for SCID, so the T cells may come from the graft donor.

In its sample, this clonotype was seen a few times. The chain recombines TRBV5-1 with TRBJ2-7; 7 nucleotides align to TRBD2. The CDR3 has 16 residues. Looked up from germline, CDR1 is SGHRS and CDR2 is YFSETQ. V shed 2 bases and J 0 bases; nucleotides not matched to a gene: 8. The CDR3 DNA follows: TGCGCCAGCAGCTTAGGTAGCGGGTTCGCCTCCTACGAGCAGTACTTC. This codes for CASSLGSGFASYEQYF.

This clonotype was found a few times. This chain uses TRBV18 with TRBJ1-6; D may be TRBD1 (6 bases). Germline V gene lookup returns CDR1 KGHSH and CDR2 LQKENI. V was trimmed by 0 bases and J by 7 bases, leaving 10 bases between them. This CDR3 is built from 15 residues. This CDR3 reads CASSPPAGVNSPLHF. For the CDR3, the DNA is TGTGCCAGCTCACCACCGGCAGGGGTAAATTCACCCCTCCACTTT.

The J gene is TRBJ2-7, the V gene TRBV6-2 or TRBV6-3; no clear D. The germline gives CDR1 MNHEY, CDR2 SVGEGT. V was pared by 5 bases and J by 4 bases, with 9 bases between. The CDR3 has 12 residues. CDR3 coding DNA: TGTGCCAGCAGTCGAGAGGTTTACGAGCAGTACTTC. This encodes CASSREVYEQYF.

This rearrangement joins TRBV5-1 to TRBJ2-3; TRBD2 agrees at 8 bases. Germline CDR1 and CDR2: SGHRS and YFSETQ. The junction had 7 bases not matched to a gene; V was cut back by 4 bases and J by 6 bases. This CDR3 has 14 residues. The CDR3 sequence: CASSGGTSKDTQYF. CDR3 bases: TGCGCCAGCAGCGGCGGGACTAGTAAGGATACGCAGTATTTT.

The CDR3 nucleotides read TGCGCCAGCAGCCCCCTACCGGCGTTGAACACTGAAGCTTTCTTT. Its translation is CASSPLPALNTEAFF. The chain recombines TRBV5-1 with TRBJ1-1; no reliable D call. The V gene lost 4 bases and the J gene lost 0 bases, with 13 bases spanning the gap. Germline V CDR1 and CDR2: SGHRS, YFSETQ. The CDR3 is made up of 15 amino acids.

The chain uses TRBV27 and TRBJ2-3, with D possibly matching TRBD1 (5 bases). V gave up 3 bases and J gave up 0 bases, with 10 bases separating them. Germline CDR1 is MNHEY and CDR2 is SMNVEV (reference sequence). The CDR3 has 15 amino acids. This CDR3 is CASSLGPPSTDTQYF. CDR3 bases: TGTGCCAGCAGTTTGGGGCCTCCAAGCACAGATACGCAGTATTTT.

The chain joins TRBV28 to TRBJ2-7, with D perhaps TRBD1 (5 bases). Germline V gene data show CDR1 as MDHEN and CDR2 as SYDVKM. Trimming cost V 6 bases and J 5 bases, with 14 bases left between them. CDR3 length: 13 residues. In DNA, the CDR3 is TGTGCCAGCAGGGGGCGCGTCCGGGACGAGCAGTACTTC. Protein: CASRGRVRDEQYF.

The chain has TRBV28 and TRBJ2-7; weak D call: TRBD2 (6 bases). This CDR3 comprises 13 residues. The ends were cut back, 7 bases at V and 5 bases at J, with 15 bases in the middle. Germline CDR1 MDHEN, CDR2 SYDVKM. CDR3 in DNA: TGTGCCAGCACGGGACTGCTAGGGAACGAGCAGTACTTC. It specifies CASTGLLGNEQYF.

This clonotype was observed at least ten times. This chain joins TRBV12-3 or TRBV12-4 and TRBJ2-7, with 8 nucleotides matching TRBD2. The CDR3 contains 13 residues. Trimming removed 6 bases from V and 3 bases from J; junction bases left unmatched: 4. The CDR3 loop is CASSFGTSYEQYF. CDR3 nucleotides: TGTGCCAGCAGCTTCGGGACTAGCTACGAGCAGTACTTC.

This chain joins TRBV13 and TRBJ2-7; 7 bases line up with TRBD1. The germline CDR1 and CDR2 sequences are PRHDT and FYEKMQ (reference sequence). The CDR3 covers 13 residues. The trim removed 3 bases at V and 5 bases at J, leaving 4 bases unmatched. The CDR3 nucleotides read TGTGCCAGCAGCTTTTTAGGGGGCAACGAGCAGTACTTC. Translation: CASSFLGGNEQYF.

The V and J genes are TRBV28 and TRBJ2-1; tentatively, D is TRBD1 or TRBD2 (6 bases each). V was pared by 5 bases and J by 7 bases, with 18 bases between. Germline CDR1 MDHEN, CDR2 SYDVKM. The CDR3 consists of 15 residues. The CDR3 reads CASSAGAIGSNEQFF. CDR3 nucleotides: TGTGCCAGCAGTGCAGGGGCTATCGGGAGTAATGAGCAGTTCTTC.

This clonotype was counted once. The V call is TRBV20-1, the J call TRBJ2-6, with D perhaps TRBD2 (5 bases). Trimming took 0 bases from V and 0 from J, leaving 9 bases between them. Germline V gene data show CDR1 as DFQATT and CDR2 as SNEGSKA (reference sequence). This CDR3 has 16 residues. The CDR3 nucleotides are TGCAGTGCTAGAGATCCAGACTACTCTGGGGCCAACGTCCTGACTTTC. It yields the protein CSARDPDYSGANVLTF.

V and J are TRBV27 and TRBJ2-7, with D possibly being TRBD1 (8 bases). CDR3 length: 13 residues. Trimming pared 7 bases from V and 3 bases from J, leaving 13 bases between. The germline CDR1 and CDR2 sequences are MNHEY and SMNVEV (reference sequence). This CDR3 reads CASKQGGIYEQYF. DNA for the CDR3: TGTGCCAGCAAACAGGGGGGGATCTACGAGCAGTACTTC.

This chain joins TRBV4-3 and TRBJ2-4, with 7 bases matching TRBD2. The CDR3 contains 16 residues. With V trimmed by 3 bases and J by 8 bases, 13 bases remained unmatched. The germline CDR1 and CDR2 sequences are LGHNA and YSLEER. The CDR3 spells CASSHSTRLAPDIQYF. The CDR3 DNA reads as TGCGCCAGCAGCCACTCAACACGACTAGCCCCGGACATTCAGTACTTC.